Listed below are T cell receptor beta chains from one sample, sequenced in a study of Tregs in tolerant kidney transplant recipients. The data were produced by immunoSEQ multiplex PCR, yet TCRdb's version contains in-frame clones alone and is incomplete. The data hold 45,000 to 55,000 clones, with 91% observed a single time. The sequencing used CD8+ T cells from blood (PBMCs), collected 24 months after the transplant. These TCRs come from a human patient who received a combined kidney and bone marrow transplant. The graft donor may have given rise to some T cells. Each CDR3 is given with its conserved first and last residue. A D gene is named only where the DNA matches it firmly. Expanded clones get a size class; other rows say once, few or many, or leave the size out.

CDR3aa: CASSARGQGVTGELFF
CDR3nt: TGTGCCAGCAGCGCTAGGGGCCAGGGGGTTACCGGGGAGCTGTTTTTT
j_gene: TRBJ2-2
d_gene: TRBD1
abundance: NA
v_gene: TRBV9

CDR3aa: CASRSTVKMYQPQHF
CDR3nt: TGTGCCAGCAGATCGACTGTGAAAATGTATCAGCCCCAGCATTTT
j_gene: TRBJ1-5
d_gene: NA
abundance: NA
v_gene: TRBV6-4

CDR3aa: CASSPQEVIGVEQYF
CDR3nt: TGTGCCAGCAGCCCGCAGGAGGTTATTGGGGTCGAGCAGTACTTC
j_gene: TRBJ2-7
d_gene: NA
abundance: once
v_gene: TRBV7-9

CDR3aa: CASSEGLAYEQYF
CDR3nt: TGTGCCAGTAGCGAAGGACTAGCCTACGAGCAGTACTTC
j_gene: TRBJ2-7
d_gene: TRBD2
abundance: once
v_gene: TRBV19

CDR3aa: CATSSVGLAGGRRYEQYF
CDR3nt: TGTGCCACCAGCAGTGTGGGACTAGCGGGGGGCCGACGCTACGAGCAGTACTTC
j_gene: TRBJ2-7
d_gene: TRBD2
abundance: NA
v_gene: TRBV15

CDR3aa: CASSQGQAFYNSPLHF
CDR3nt: TGTGCCAGCAGCCAAGGACAGGCTTTCTATAATTCACCCCTCCACTTT
j_gene: TRBJ1-6
d_gene: NA
abundance: NA
v_gene: TRBV4-2

CDR3aa: CAWNTGTSTDTQYF
CDR3nt: TGTGCCTGGAACACCGGGACTAGCACAGATACGCAGTATTTT
j_gene: TRBJ2-3
d_gene: NA
abundance: NA
v_gene: TRBV30

CDR3aa: CASSHYSGGARADTQYF
CDR3nt: TGTGCCAGCAGCCATTATAGCGGGGGGGCTAGGGCAGATACGCAGTATTTT
j_gene: TRBJ2-3
d_gene: TRBD2
abundance: NA
v_gene: TRBV4-2

CDR3aa: CASSRDRANTGELFF
CDR3nt: TGCGCCAGCAGTCGGGACAGGGCGAACACCGGGGAGCTGTTTTTT
j_gene: TRBJ2-2
d_gene: TRBD1
abundance: NA
v_gene: TRBV4-3

CDR3aa: CASSLLANEQYF
CDR3nt: TGTGCCAGCAGCCTGCTAGCGAACGAGCAGTACTTC
j_gene: TRBJ2-7
d_gene: NA
abundance: NA
v_gene: TRBV7-9

CDR3aa: CSVGQFQETQYF
CDR3nt: TGCAGCGTCGGACAGTTCCAAGAGACCCAGTACTTC
j_gene: TRBJ2-5
d_gene: NA
abundance: NA
v_gene: TRBV29-1

CDR3aa: CASSSFGRDTLNTEAFF
CDR3nt: TGTGCCAGCAGCTCCTTCGGCCGGGACACCCTGAACACTGAAGCTTTCTTT
j_gene: TRBJ1-1
d_gene: NA
abundance: NA
v_gene: TRBV7-9

CDR3aa: CASSVLALGTDTQYF
CDR3nt: TGTGCCAGTAGTGTTCTAGCGTTGGGCACAGATACGCAGTATTTT
j_gene: TRBJ2-3
d_gene: NA
abundance: NA
v_gene: TRBV19

CDR3aa: CASSIGGGMFMNTEAFF
CDR3nt: TGTGCCAGCAGCATCGGCGGGGGTATGTTTATGAACACTGAAGCTTTCTTT
j_gene: TRBJ1-1
d_gene: NA
abundance: once
v_gene: TRBV7-8

CDR3aa: CASSTRPTGVYGYTF
CDR3nt: TGTGCCAGCAGTACCAGACCGACAGGGGTTTATGGCTACACCTTC
j_gene: TRBJ1-2
d_gene: TRBD1
abundance: medium-sized
v_gene: TRBV27

CDR3aa: CAISDPPTGSGGETQYF
CDR3nt: TGTGCCATCAGTGACCCACCAACGGGGAGCGGAGGAGAGACCCAGTACTTC
j_gene: TRBJ2-5
d_gene: NA
abundance: NA
v_gene: TRBV10-3

CDR3aa: CSVDDGGQANYGYTF
CDR3nt: TGCAGCGTTGACGATGGAGGACAGGCCAACTATGGCTACACCTTC
j_gene: TRBJ1-2
d_gene: TRBD1
abundance: NA
v_gene: TRBV29-1

CDR3aa: CASSLEIRGIDEQYF
CDR3nt: TGCGCCAGCAGCTTGGAGATCAGGGGAATCGACGAGCAGTACTTC
j_gene: TRBJ2-7
d_gene: NA
abundance: NA
v_gene: TRBV5-1

CDR3aa: CAWRDMYEQYF
CDR3nt: TGTGCCTGGAGGGACATGTACGAGCAGTACTTC
j_gene: TRBJ2-7
d_gene: NA
abundance: NA
v_gene: TRBV30

CDR3aa: CAISLTGLGSNEQFF
CDR3nt: TGTGCCATCAGCCTGACAGGGCTCGGGAGCAATGAGCAGTTCTTC
j_gene: TRBJ2-1
d_gene: NA
abundance: NA
v_gene: TRBV10-3

CDR3aa: CASSLKRQGRSPLHF
CDR3nt: TGTGCCAGCAGTTTAAAGAGACAGGGTCGTTCACCCCTCCACTTT
j_gene: TRBJ1-6
d_gene: TRBD1
abundance: NA
v_gene: TRBV27

CDR3aa: CASSEGLTGAKETQYF
CDR3nt: TGTGCCAGCAGTGAGGGATTGACAGGGGCTAAAGAGACCCAGTACTTC
j_gene: TRBJ2-5
d_gene: TRBD1
abundance: NA
v_gene: TRBV2

CDR3aa: CASSPKEAGNTIYF
CDR3nt: TGTGCCAGCAGCCCCAAAGAGGCTGGAAACACCATATATTTT
j_gene: TRBJ1-3
d_gene: NA
abundance: few
v_gene: TRBV4-2

CDR3aa: CASSTWTGDGYTF
CDR3nt: TGTGCCAGTAGTACCTGGACAGGCGATGGCTACACCTTC
j_gene: TRBJ1-2
d_gene: TRBD1
abundance: NA
v_gene: TRBV19

CDR3aa: CASSLGGQMNTEAFF
CDR3nt: TGTGCCAGCAGCTTAGGTGGCCAGATGAACACTGAAGCTTTCTTT
j_gene: TRBJ1-1
d_gene: NA
abundance: NA
v_gene: TRBV13

CDR3aa: CASSLPSRDNEQFF
CDR3nt: TGTGCCAGCAGCCTCCCGAGCAGGGACAATGAGCAGTTCTTC
j_gene: TRBJ2-1
d_gene: NA
abundance: once
v_gene: TRBV13

CDR3aa: CASSLELQGANYYGYTF
CDR3nt: TGTGCCAGCAGCTTAGAATTACAGGGGGCGAACTACTATGGCTACACCTTC
j_gene: TRBJ1-2
d_gene: TRBD1
abundance: NA
v_gene: TRBV7-9

CDR3aa: CAGQGQNTDTQYF
CDR3nt: TGTGCCGGCCAGGGACAGAACACAGATACGCAGTATTTT
j_gene: TRBJ2-3
d_gene: TRBD1
abundance: NA
v_gene: TRBV9

CDR3aa: CASHPAGRTNFYEQYF
CDR3nt: TGTGCCAGCCATCCTGCGGGCAGAACCAACTTCTACGAGCAGTACTTC
j_gene: TRBJ2-7
d_gene: NA
abundance: NA
v_gene: TRBV27

CDR3aa: CASRPRLAGGPHDTGELFF
CDR3nt: TGTGCCAGCAGACCCCGACTAGCGGGAGGGCCTCATGACACCGGGGAGCTGTTTTTT
j_gene: TRBJ2-2
d_gene: TRBD2
abundance: NA
v_gene: TRBV11-3

CDR3aa: CASSSGTSSWNTEAFF
CDR3nt: TGTGCCAGCAGCTCTGGGACTTCTAGTTGGAACACTGAAGCTTTCTTT
j_gene: TRBJ1-1
d_gene: NA
abundance: NA
v_gene: TRBV14

CDR3aa: CASSVTTGAHEQFF
CDR3nt: TGTGCCAGCAGCGTAACAACAGGGGCCCATGAGCAGTTCTTC
j_gene: TRBJ2-1
d_gene: TRBD1
abundance: NA
v_gene: TRBV7-3

CDR3aa: CASSFGVGANVLTF
CDR3nt: TGTGCCAGCAGCTTCGGGGTTGGGGCCAACGTCCTGACTTTC
j_gene: TRBJ2-6
d_gene: NA
abundance: NA
v_gene: TRBV7-2

CDR3aa: CASSLPGTGSYQETQYF
CDR3nt: TGTGCCAGCAGCCTCCCTGGGACAGGGTCGTACCAAGAGACCCAGTACTTC
j_gene: TRBJ2-5
d_gene: TRBD1
abundance: NA
v_gene: TRBV7-8

CDR3aa: CASSQDSRDGYTF
CDR3nt: TGCGCCAGCAGCCAAGATAGCAGGGATGGCTACACCTTC
j_gene: TRBJ1-2
d_gene: NA
abundance: NA
v_gene: TRBV4-3

CDR3aa: CASSQDSSYEQYF
CDR3nt: TGTGCCAGCAGCCAAGATTCGAGCTACGAGCAGTACTTC
j_gene: TRBJ2-7
d_gene: NA
abundance: once
v_gene: TRBV14

CDR3aa: CASSPDSSSGNTIYF
CDR3nt: TGTGCCAGCTCACCTGACAGCTCCTCTGGAAACACCATATATTTT
j_gene: TRBJ1-3
d_gene: NA
abundance: NA
v_gene: TRBV18

CDR3aa: CASSPREGGYTF
CDR3nt: TGTGCCAGCAGCCCGCGGGAAGGCGGCTACACCTTC
j_gene: TRBJ1-2
d_gene: NA
abundance: NA
v_gene: TRBV7-9

CDR3aa: CASSPSPRRGDTQYF
CDR3nt: TGTGCCAGTAGTCCCAGCCCCCGGCGGGGAGATACGCAGTATTTT
j_gene: TRBJ2-3
d_gene: NA
abundance: NA
v_gene: TRBV19

CDR3aa: CASPPGGTVNEQFF
CDR3nt: TGTGCCAGCCCGCCTGGCGGGACGGTCAATGAGCAGTTCTTC
j_gene: TRBJ2-1
d_gene: NA
abundance: NA
v_gene: TRBV28

CDR3aa: CASSELTGTSTEAFF
CDR3nt: TGTGCCAGCTCAGAACTAACAGGTACTTCCACTGAAGCTTTCTTT
j_gene: TRBJ1-1
d_gene: NA
abundance: NA
v_gene: TRBV18

CDR3aa: CASSIGNNEQFF
CDR3nt: TGTGCCAGTAGTATAGGTAACAATGAGCAGTTCTTC
j_gene: TRBJ2-1
d_gene: NA
abundance: few
v_gene: TRBV19